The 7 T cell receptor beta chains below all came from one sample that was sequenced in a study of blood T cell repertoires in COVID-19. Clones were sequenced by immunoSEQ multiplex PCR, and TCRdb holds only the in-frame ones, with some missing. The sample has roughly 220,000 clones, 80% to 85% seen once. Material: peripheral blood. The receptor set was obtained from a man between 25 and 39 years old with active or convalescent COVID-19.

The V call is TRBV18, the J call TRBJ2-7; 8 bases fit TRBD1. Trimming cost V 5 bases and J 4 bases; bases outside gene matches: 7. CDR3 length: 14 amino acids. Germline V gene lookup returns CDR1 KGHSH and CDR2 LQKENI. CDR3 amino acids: CASSTGTGYYEQYF. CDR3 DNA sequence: TGTGCCAGCTCAACCGGGACAGGCTATTACGAGCAGTACTTC. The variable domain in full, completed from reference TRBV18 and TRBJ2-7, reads NAGVMQNPRHLVRRRGQEARLRCSPMKGHSHVYWYRQLPEEGLKFMVYLQKENIIDESGMPKERFSAEFPKEGPSILRIQQVVRGDSAAYFCASSTGTGYYEQYFGPGTRLTVT.

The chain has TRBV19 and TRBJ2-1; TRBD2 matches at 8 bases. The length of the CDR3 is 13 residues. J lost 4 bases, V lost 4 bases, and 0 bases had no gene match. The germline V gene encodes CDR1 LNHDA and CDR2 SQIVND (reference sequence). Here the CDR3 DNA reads TGTGCCAGTAGTAGCGGGAGGTACAATGAGCAGTTCTTC. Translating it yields CASSSGRYNEQFF.

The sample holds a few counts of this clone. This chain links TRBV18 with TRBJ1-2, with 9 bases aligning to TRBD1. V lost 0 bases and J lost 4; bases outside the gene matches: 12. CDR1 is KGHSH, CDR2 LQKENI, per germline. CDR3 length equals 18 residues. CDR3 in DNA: TGTGCCAGCTCACCACCTTGGGGACAGGGTGGGGACACCTATGGCTACACCTTC. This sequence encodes CASSPPWGQGGDTYGYTF.

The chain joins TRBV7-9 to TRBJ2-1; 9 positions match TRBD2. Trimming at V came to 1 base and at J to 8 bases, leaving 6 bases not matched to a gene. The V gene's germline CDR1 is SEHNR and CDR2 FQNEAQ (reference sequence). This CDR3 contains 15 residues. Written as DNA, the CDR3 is TGTGCCAGCAGCTTAGAGGCGGGAGGGCCCTATGAGCAGTTCTTC. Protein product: CASSLEAGGPYEQFF.

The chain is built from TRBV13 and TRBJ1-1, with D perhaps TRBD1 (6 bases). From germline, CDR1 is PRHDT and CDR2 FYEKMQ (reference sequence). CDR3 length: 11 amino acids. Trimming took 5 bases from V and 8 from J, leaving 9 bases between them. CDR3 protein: CASSPGQEAFF. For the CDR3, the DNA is TGTGCCAGCAGCCCTGGACAGGAAGCTTTCTTT. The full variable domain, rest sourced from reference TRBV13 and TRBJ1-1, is AAGVIQSPRHLIKEKRETATLKCYPIPRHDTVYWYQQGPGQDPQFLISFYEKMQSDKGSIPDRFSAQQFSDYHSELNMSSLELGDSALYFCASSPGQEAFFGQGTRLTVV.

The CDR3 region has the DNA TGTGCCAGCAGTCCTCCCCGGGGGGCGAGTGGCTACACCTTC. Translating gives CASSPPRGASGYTF. The rearrangement uses TRBV2 and TRBJ1-2, with D possibly being TRBD1 (6 bases). Germline CDR1 SNHLY, CDR2 FYNNEI. V was shortened by 5 bases and J by 7 bases, with 17 bases between the two germline ends. This CDR3 comprises 14 residues. Combining the CDR3 with reference TRBV2 and TRBJ1-2 gives the whole variable domain EPEVTQTPSHQVTQMGQEVILRCVPISNHLYFYWYRQILGQKVEFLVSFYNNEISEKSEIFDDQFSVERPDGSNFTLKIRSTKLEDSAMYFCASSPPRGASGYTFGSGTRLTVV.

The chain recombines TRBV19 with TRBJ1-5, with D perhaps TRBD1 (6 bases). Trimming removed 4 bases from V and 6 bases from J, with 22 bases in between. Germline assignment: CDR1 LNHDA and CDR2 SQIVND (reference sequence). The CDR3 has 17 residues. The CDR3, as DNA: TGTGCCAGTAGTAGTCCCGTATCCGCAGGGGCCATTCAGCCCCAGCATTTT. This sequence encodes CASSSPVSAGAIQPQHF.